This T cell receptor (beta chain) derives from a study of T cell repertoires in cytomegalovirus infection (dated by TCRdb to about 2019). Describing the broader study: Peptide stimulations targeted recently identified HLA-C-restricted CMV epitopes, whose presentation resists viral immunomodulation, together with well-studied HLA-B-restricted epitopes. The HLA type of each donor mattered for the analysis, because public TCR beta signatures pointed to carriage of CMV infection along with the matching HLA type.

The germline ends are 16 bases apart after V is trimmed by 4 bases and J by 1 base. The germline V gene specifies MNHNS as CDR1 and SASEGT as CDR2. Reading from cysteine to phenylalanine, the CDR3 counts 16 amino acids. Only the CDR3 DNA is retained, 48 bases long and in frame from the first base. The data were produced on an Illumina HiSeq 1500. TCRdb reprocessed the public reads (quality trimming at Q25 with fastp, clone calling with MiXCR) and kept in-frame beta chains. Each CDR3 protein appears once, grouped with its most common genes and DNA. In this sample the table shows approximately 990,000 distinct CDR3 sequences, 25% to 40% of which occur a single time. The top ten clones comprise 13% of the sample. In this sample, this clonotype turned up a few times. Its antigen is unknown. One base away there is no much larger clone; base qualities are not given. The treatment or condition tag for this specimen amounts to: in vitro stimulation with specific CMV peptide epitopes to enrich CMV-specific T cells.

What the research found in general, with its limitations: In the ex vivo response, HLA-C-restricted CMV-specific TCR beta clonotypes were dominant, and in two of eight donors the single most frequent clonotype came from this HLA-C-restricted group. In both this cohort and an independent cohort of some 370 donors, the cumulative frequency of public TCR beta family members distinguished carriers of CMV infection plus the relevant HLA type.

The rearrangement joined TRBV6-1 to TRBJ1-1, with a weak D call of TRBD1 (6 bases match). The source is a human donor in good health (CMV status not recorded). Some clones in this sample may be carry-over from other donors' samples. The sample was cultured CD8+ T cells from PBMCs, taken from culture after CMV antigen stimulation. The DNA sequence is TGTGCCAGCAGTGGGGGACAACAAGCGCCGAACACTGAAGCTTTCTTT. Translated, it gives CASSGGQQAPNTEAFF.